This paragraph reports one T cell receptor (beta chain). The specificity of this receptor is unknown. The record has no base qualities; no much larger clone is one base away. These data originate in a study of blood T cell repertoires in COVID-19 (TCRdb year 2020). For context, the study as a whole: Samples from collaborators originated in the United States, Italy and Spain and spanned both the acute and convalescent phases of COVID-19. The repertoires were released in a freely available public database intended as a resource for research on the immune response to SARS-CoV-2. The material from the prospective study consisted of cDNA or gDNA derived from T cells, B-cell-depleted T cells, or PBMCs. Samples came from the ongoing ImmuneRACE study (first 160 participants) plus 1,254 subjects from 6 global collaborators. The sample metadata nearly always contained a de-identified subject ID, COVID-19 status, age in years and sex. Where available, HLA class I and class II types were obtained from metadata supplied by the sample provider rather than from assay-based typing. Subjects who had been exposed to COVID-19, were actively infected with it, or had recovered from it provided the deeply sampled blood TCRbeta repertoires that made up the dataset. What the research found in general, with its limitations: How much clinical and demographic metadata was included differed by source and by participant, and the metadata was provided uncurated.

Whole blood was collected in K2EDTA tubes by collaborating institutions according to the institutions' own protocols. For TCRbeta analysis, collaborator samples were shipped as frozen whole blood, as isolated PBMCs, or as DNA extracted from either sample type. The immunoSEQ Assay, a bias-controlled multiplex PCR, was used to amplify TCRbeta CDR3 regions from genomic DNA. The study's processing was this. Within the assay, amplification of reference gene primers was used to estimate how many nucleated cells each sample contained. To quantify the absolute abundance of each unique TCRbeta CDR3 rearrangement, sequence reads were collapsed and filtered. For each sample, productive Simpson clonality was calculated as the square root of Simpson's diversity index over productive rearrangements. TCRdb re-hosts the immuneACCESS table, in-frame sequences only. Its copies lack some clones; in the studies checked, an unresolved V gene accounts for under half of them, and the cause for the rest is not known. V, J and clone size reflect that table, while D and trimming were determined from the DNA. The sample profile shows 150,000 to 200,000 clones; 90% of them were found once. The ten most abundant clones make up nearly 0.55% of the sample.

The CDR3 runs 13 amino acids, cysteine and phenylalanine included. Here the CDR3 DNA is all that survives: 39 bases in frame from base 1. The junction shows trimming of 5 bases on V and 1 base on J, plus 11 bases between the germline ends. The germline V gene (reference sequence) yields GTSNPN for CDR1 and SVGIG for CDR2. The sequence was collected from a man aged 45-60 years with acute or convalescent COVID-19. The chain couples TRBV30 to TRBJ1-1, with no reliable assignment of the D segment. Material for sequencing was peripheral blood. Read as DNA, the sequence is TGTGCCTGGGAACAGAACAAGAACACTGAAGCTTTCTTT. This codes for CAWEQNKNTEAFF.